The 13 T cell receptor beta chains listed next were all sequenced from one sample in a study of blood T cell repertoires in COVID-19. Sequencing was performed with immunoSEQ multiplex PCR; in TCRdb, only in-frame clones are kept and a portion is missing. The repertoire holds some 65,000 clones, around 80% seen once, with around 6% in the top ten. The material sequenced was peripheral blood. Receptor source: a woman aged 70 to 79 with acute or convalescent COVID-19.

In DNA, the CDR3 is TGTGCCAGAAGCCCAATCCCACGACACCTCCCCCCCAATCAAGAGACCCAGTACTTC. As protein: CARSPIPRHLPPNQETQYF. This chain uses TRBV5-3 with TRBJ2-5; D not resolved. TRBV5-3 carries the ORF label, with uncertain function. Trimming took 4 bases from V and 2 from J, leaving 27 bases between them. The CDR3 is 19 residues long.

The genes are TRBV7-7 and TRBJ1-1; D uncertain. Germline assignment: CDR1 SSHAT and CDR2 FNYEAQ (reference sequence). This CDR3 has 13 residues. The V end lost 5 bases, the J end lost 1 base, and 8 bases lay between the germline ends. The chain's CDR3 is CASSQQENTEAFF. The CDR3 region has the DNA TGTGCCAGCAGCCAACAAGAGAACACTGAAGCTTTCTTT.

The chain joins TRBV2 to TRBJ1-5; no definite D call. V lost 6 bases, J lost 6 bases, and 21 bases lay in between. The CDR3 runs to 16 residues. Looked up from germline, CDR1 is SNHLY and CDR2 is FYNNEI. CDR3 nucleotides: TGTGCCAGCAGGGGAGCAAGCAACGTAGCAGGTCAGCCCCAGCATTTT. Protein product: CASRGASNVAGQPQHF.

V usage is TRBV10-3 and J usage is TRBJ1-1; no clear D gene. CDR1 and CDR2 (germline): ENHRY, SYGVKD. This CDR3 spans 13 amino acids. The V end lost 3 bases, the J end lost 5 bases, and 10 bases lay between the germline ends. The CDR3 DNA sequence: TGTGCCATCAGTGAATCCAGAGGGACTGAAGCTTTCTTT. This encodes CAISESRGTEAFF.

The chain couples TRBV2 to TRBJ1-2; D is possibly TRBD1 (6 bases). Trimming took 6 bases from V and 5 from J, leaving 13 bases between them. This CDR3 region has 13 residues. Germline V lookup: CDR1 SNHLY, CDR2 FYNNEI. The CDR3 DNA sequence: TGTGCCAGCAGCGATACAGGGCGGTATGGCTACACCTTC. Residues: CASSDTGRYGYTF.

The CDR3 DNA reads TGTGCCACCGGGTGGCAGGGGGCTGAAGGCTACACCTTC. This sequence encodes CATGWQGAEGYTF. V usage is TRBV12-3 or TRBV12-4 and J usage is TRBJ1-2, with TRBD1 identical over 8 bases. V lost 10 bases to trimming and J lost 8 bases; unmatched junction nucleotides: 12. The CDR3 covers 13 residues.

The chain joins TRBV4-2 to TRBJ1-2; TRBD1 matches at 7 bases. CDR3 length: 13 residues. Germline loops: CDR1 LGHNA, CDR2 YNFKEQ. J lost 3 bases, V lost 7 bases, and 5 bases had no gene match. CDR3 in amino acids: CASTPGGDYGYTF. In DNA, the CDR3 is TGTGCCAGCACCCCAGGGGGAGACTATGGCTACACCTTC.

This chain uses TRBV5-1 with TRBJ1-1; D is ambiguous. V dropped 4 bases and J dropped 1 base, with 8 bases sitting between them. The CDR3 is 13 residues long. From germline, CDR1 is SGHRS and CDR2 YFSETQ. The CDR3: CASSLTPNTEAFF. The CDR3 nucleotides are TGCGCCAGCAGCCTGACACCGAACACTGAAGCTTTCTTT.

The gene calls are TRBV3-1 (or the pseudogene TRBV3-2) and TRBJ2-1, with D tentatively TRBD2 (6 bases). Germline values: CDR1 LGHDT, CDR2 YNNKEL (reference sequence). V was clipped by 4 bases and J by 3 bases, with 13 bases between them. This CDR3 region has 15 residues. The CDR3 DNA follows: TGTGCCAGCAGCCGTCGGGGACTGGGCTACAATGAGCAGTTCTTC. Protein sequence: CASSRRGLGYNEQFF.

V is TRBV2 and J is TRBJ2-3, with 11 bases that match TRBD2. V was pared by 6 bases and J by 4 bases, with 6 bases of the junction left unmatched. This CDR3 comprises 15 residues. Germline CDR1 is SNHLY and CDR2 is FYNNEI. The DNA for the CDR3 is TGTGCCAGCAGCCTTAGCGGGGGGGTCTCAGATACGCAGTATTTT. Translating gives CASSLSGGVSDTQYF.

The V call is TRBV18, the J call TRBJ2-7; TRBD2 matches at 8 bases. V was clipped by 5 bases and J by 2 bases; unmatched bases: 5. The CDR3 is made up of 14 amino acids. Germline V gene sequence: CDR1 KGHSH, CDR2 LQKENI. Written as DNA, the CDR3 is TGTGCCAGCTCAACCGGCGGGGGGACCTACGAGCAGTACTTC. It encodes CASSTGGGTYEQYF.

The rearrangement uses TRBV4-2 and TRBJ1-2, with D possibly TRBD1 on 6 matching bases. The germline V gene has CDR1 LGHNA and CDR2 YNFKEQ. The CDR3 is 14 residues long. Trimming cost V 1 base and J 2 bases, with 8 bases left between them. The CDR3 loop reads CASSQVQGNYGYTF. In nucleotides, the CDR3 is TGTGCCAGCAGCCAAGTCCAGGGGAACTATGGCTACACCTTC.

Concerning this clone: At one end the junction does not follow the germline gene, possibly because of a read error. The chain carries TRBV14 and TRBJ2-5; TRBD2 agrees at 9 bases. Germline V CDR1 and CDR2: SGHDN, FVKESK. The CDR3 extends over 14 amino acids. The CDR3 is CASSQDQRGVLEDF. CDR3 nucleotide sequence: TGTGCCAGCAGCCAAGACCAGCGGGGGGTCCTAGAGGACTTC. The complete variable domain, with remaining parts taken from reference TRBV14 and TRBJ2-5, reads EAGVTQFPSHSVIEKGQTVTLRCDPISGHDNLYWYRRVMGKEIKFLLHFVKESKQDESGMPNNRFLAERTGGTYSTLKVQPAELEDSGVYFCASSQDQRGVLEDFGPGTRLLVL.